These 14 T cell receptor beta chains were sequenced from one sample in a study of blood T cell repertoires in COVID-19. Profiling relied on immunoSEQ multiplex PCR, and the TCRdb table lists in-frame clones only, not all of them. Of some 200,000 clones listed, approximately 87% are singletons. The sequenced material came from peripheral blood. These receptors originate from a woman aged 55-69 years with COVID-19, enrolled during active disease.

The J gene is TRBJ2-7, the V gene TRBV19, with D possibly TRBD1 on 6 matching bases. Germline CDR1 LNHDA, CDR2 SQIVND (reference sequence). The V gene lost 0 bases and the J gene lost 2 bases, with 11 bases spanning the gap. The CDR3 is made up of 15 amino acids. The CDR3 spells CASSIDFRQAYEQYF. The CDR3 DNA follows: TGTGCCAGTAGTATAGACTTTCGACAGGCCTACGAGCAGTACTTC.

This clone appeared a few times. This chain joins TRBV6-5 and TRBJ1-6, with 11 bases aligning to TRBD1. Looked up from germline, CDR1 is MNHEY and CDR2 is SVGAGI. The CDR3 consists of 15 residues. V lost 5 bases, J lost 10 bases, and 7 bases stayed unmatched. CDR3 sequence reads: CASSIGTGGGSPLHF. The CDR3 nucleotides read TGTGCCAGCAGTATCGGGACAGGGGGAGGATCACCCCTCCACTTT.

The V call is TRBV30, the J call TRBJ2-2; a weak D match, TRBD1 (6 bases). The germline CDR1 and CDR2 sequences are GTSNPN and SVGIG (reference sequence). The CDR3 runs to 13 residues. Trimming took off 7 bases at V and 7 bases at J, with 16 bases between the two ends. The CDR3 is CAFRDNAGGELFF. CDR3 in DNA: TGTGCCTTCCGGGACAACGCGGGCGGGGAGCTGTTTTTT.

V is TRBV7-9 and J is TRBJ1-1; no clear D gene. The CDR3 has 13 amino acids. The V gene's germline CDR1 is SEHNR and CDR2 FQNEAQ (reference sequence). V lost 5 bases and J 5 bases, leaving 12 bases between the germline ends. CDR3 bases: TGTGCCAGCAGCCCCAGTGGGGAGACTGAAGCTTTCTTT. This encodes CASSPSGETEAFF.

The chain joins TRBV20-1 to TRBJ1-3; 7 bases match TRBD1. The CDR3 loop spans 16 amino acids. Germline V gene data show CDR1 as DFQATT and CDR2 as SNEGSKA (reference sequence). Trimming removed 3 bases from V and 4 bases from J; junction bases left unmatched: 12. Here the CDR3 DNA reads TGCAGTGCTAGTCGGGACAGAAGGAGTTCAGGAAACACCATATATTTT. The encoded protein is CSASRDRRSSGNTIYF.

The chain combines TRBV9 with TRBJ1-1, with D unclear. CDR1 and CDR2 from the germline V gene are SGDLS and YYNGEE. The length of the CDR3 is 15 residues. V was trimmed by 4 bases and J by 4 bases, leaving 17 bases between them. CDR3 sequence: CASSWAAGRGTEAFF. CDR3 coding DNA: TGTGCCAGCAGCTGGGCTGCGGGCCGGGGCACTGAAGCTTTCTTT.

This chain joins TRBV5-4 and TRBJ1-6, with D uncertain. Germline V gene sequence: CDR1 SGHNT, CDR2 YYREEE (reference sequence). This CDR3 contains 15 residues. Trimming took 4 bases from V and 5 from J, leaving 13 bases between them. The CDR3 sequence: CASSLGVGNNSPLHF. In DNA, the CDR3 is TGTGCCAGCAGCCTGGGAGTCGGGAATAATTCACCCCTCCACTTT.

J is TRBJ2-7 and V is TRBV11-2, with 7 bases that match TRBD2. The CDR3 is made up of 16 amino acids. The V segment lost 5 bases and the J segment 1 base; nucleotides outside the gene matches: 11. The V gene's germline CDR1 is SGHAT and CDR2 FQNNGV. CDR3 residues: CASSQRGSALSYEQYF. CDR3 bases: TGTGCCAGCAGCCAGCGGGGTAGCGCACTGTCCTACGAGCAGTACTTC.

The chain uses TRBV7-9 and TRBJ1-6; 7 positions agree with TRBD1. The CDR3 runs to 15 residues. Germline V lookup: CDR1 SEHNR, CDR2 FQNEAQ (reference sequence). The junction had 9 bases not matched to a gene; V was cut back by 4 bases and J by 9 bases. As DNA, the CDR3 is TGTGCCAGCAGCTATGACAGGGCGGCTTCTTCACCCCTCCACTTT. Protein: CASSYDRAASSPLHF.

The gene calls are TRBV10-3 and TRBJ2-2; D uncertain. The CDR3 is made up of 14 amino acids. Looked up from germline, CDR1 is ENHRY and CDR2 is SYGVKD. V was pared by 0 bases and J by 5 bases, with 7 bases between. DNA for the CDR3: TGTGCCATCAGTGAGTCGGCTTCGACCGGGGAGCTGTTTTTT. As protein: CAISESASTGELFF.

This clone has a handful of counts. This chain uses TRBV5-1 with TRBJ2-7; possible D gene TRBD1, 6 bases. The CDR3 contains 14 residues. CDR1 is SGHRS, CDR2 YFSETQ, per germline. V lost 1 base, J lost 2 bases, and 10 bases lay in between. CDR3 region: CASSLTGSTYEQYF. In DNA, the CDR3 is TGCGCCAGCAGCTTGACAGGGTCTACCTACGAGCAGTACTTC.

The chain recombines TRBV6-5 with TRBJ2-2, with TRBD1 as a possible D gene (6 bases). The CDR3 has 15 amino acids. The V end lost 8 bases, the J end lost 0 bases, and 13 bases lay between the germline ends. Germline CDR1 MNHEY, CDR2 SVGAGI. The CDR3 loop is CASGLGQTNTGELFF. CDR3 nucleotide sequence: TGTGCCAGCGGACTTGGACAGACGAACACCGGGGAGCTGTTTTTT.

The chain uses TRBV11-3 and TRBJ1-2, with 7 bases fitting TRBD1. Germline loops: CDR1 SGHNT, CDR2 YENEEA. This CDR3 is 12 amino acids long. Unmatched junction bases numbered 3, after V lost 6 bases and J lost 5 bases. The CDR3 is CASRTGKYGYTF. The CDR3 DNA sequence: TGTGCCAGCAGGACAGGGAAGTATGGCTACACCTTC.

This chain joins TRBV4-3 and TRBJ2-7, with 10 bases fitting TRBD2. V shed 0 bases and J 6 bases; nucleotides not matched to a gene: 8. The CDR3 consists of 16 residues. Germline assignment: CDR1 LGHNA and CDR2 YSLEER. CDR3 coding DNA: TGCGCCAGCAGCCAAGACAGAACTAGCGGGAAAGGCGAGCAGTACTTC. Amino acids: CASSQDRTSGKGEQYF.